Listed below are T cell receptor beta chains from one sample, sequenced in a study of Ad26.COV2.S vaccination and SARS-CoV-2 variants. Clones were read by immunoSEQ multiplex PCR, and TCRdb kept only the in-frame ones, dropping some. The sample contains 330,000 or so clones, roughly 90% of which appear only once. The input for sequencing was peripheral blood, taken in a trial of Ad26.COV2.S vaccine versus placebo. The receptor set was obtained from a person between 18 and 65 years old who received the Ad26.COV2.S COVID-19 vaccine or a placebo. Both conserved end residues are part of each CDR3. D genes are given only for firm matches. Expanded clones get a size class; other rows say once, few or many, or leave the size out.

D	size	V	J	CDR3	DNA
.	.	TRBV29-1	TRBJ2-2	CSVDDDRGGTGELFF	TGCAGCGTTGATGATGACAGGGGAGGGACCGGGGAGCTGTTTTTT
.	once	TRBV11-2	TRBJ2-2	CASSLGVWANTGELFF	TGTGCCAGCAGCTTAGGGGTATGGGCGAACACCGGGGAGCTGTTTTTT
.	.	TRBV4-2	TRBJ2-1	CASSQAIGLDNEQFF	TGTGCCAGCAGCCAAGCAATAGGGCTAGACAATGAGCAGTTCTTC
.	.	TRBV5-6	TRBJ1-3	CASSFSIIDGLSSGNTIYF	TGTGCCAGCAGCTTTAGTATAATCGACGGCTTGAGCTCTGGAAACACCATATATTTT
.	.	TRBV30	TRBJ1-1	CAWSVPGRGMNTEAFF	TGTGCCTGGAGTGTCCCGGGACGGGGAATGAACACTGAAGCTTTCTTT
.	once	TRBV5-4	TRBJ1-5	CASSPPAGQPQHF	TGTGCCAGCAGCCCCCCAGCGGGGCAGCCCCAGCATTTT
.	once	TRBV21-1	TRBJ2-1	CASSKAGLAGVSYNEQFF	TGTGCCAGCAGCAAAGCTGGACTAGCGGGAGTTTCCTACAATGAGCAGTTCTTC
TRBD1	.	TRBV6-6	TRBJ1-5	CASSSSRGRGNQPQHF	TGTGCCAGCAGCTCCTCCAGGGGGCGCGGCAATCAGCCCCAGCATTTT
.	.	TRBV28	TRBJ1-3	CASSPGSQATGNTIYF	TGTGCCAGCAGTCCAGGGTCCCAAGCGACTGGAAACACCATATATTTT
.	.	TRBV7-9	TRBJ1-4	CASSLGGTKNEKLFF	TGTGCCAGCAGCTTAGGGGGGACAAAAAATGAAAAACTGTTTTTT
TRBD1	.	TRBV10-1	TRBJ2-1	CASSHRGRSDEQFF	TGCGCCAGCAGTCACAGGGGGAGATCAGATGAGCAGTTCTTC
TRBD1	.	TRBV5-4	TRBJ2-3	CASRQQGHTDTQYF	TGTGCCAGCAGACAACAGGGGCACACAGATACGCAGTATTTT
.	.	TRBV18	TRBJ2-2	CASSPKTRAGELFF	TGTGCCAGCTCACCAAAGACCCGGGCCGGGGAGCTGTTTTTT
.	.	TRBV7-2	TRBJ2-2	CASSSYSGNTGELFF	TGTGCCAGCAGCTCTTACAGCGGGAACACCGGGGAGCTGTTTTTT
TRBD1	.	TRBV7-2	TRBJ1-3	CASSLRSLGTAGNTIYF	TGTGCCAGCAGCTTACGGTCACTGGGGACAGCCGGAAACACCATATATTTT
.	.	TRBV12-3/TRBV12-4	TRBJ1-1	CASSFRAGEAFF	TGTGCCAGCAGTTTCCGGGCGGGAGAAGCTTTCTTT
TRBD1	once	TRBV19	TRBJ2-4	CASSIVGTGLAKNIQYF	TGTGCCAGTAGTATAGTAGGGACAGGGTTAGCCAAAAACATTCAGTACTTC
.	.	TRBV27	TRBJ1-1	CASSKKLNTEAFF	TGTGCCAGCAGTAAAAAACTGAACACTGAAGCTTTCTTT
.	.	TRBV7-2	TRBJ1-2	CASSFGQRGYTF	TGTGCCAGCAGCTTTGGACAGCGAGGCTACACCTTC
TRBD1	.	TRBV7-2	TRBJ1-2	CASSSSREPGGGYTF	TGTGCCAGCAGCTCCTCGAGGGAACCAGGGGGCGGCTACACCTTC
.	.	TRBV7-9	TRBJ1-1	CASSFPGTPPEAFF	TGTGCCAGCAGCTTTCCGGGAACGCCGCCTGAAGCTTTCTTT
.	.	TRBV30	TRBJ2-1	CAWSGGFEQFF	TGTGCCTGGAGTGGTGGTTTTGAGCAGTTCTTC